These 24 T cell receptor beta chains were sequenced from one sample in a study of blood T cells in healthy people across ages. Primers used in a second PCR of roughly 6 to 12 cycles were a sample-barcoded 5' primer and a J-beta primer mix. TCRdb reprocessed the 5' RACE reads via MiXCR and lists one record per CDR3 protein. The sample holds more than 1 million distinct CDR3 sequences, 45% seen once. The specimen sequenced was blood. The receptors shown here come from a woman aged 55-69 years in good health.

This clonotype was seen many times. This chain connects TRBV4-2 to TRBJ2-7, with 10 bases fitting TRBD1. The CDR3 spans 15 residues. Germline CDR1 and CDR2: LGHNA and YNFKEQ. With V trimmed by 2 bases and J by 2 bases, 3 bases remained unmatched. CDR3 in amino acids: CASSQPGTGAYEQYF. CDR3 in DNA: TGTGCCAGCAGCCAACCGGGGACAGGGGCCTACGAGCAGTACTTC.

This chain joins TRBV3-1 and TRBJ1-6; the D is unclear. V was pared by 0 bases and J by 2 bases, with 11 bases between. Looked up from germline, CDR1 is LGHDT and CDR2 is YNNKEL (reference sequence). The CDR3 is 17 amino acids. The CDR3 sequence: CASSQDQLRAYNSPLHF. CDR3 DNA: TGTGCCAGCAGCCAAGATCAGCTCCGCGCCTATAATTCACCCCTCCACTTT.

The chain combines TRBV19 with TRBJ2-4; a weak D match, TRBD2 (5 bases). Per germline, CDR1 LNHDA and CDR2 SQIVND (reference sequence). The V and J ends lost 9 bases and 10 bases respectively, with 19 bases between them. This CDR3 spans 13 amino acids. The CDR3 here is CASPTSQASIQYF. The DNA for the CDR3 is TGTGCCAGCCCTACTAGTCAAGCCAGTATTCAGTACTTC.

This chain uses TRBV20-1 with TRBJ2-7, with D possibly being TRBD2 (6 bases). The DNA matches TRBJ2-5 better at its end, which makes the J call doubtful. Germline CDR1 DFQATT, CDR2 SNEGSKA (reference sequence). The CDR3 covers 14 residues. This chain's CDR3 is CSARPRGFQETQYF. Written as DNA, the CDR3 is TGCAGTGCTAGGCCCCGGGGGTTCCAAGAGACCCAGTACTTC.

In regard to this clonotype: Its ends do not fully match the called genes, so a read error is possible. The V and J genes are TRBV5-4 and TRBJ2-1, with 9 bases fitting TRBD2. The CDR3 consists of 15 residues. CDR1 and CDR2 from the germline V gene are SGHNT and YYREEE (reference sequence). CDR3 nucleotide sequence: TGTGCCGGCAGCTTAGCGGGAGACCGATACAATGAGCAGTTCTTC. Translation gives CAGSLAGDRYNEQFF.

This clonotype was picked up a small number of times. The gene calls are TRBV12-3 or TRBV12-4 and TRBJ1-5, with TRBD1 identical over 7 bases. The CDR3 consists of 15 residues. Trimming took 3 bases from V and 4 from J; bases not matched to a gene: 6. CDR3 amino acids: CASSFSQGENQPQHF. In nucleotides, the CDR3 is TGTGCCAGCAGTTTTAGCCAGGGGGAAAATCAGCCCCAGCATTTT.

This sequence joins TRBV27 and TRBJ2-1, with TRBD1 identical over 10 bases. V shed 4 bases, J shed 3 bases, and the junction held 6 bases outside the gene matches. The CDR3 is made up of 16 amino acids. Looked up from germline, CDR1 is MNHEY and CDR2 is SMNVEV (reference sequence). The CDR3 bases are TGTGCCAGCAGTTCCGCCGGGACAGGGGTCTACAATGAGCAGTTCTTC. Its translation: CASSSAGTGVYNEQFF.

The J gene is TRBJ2-1, the V gene TRBV19; the D gene is possibly TRBD2 (5 bases). Germline V CDR1 and CDR2: LNHDA, SQIVND (reference sequence). This CDR3 spans 12 amino acids. V gave up 5 bases and J gave up 12 bases, with 14 bases separating them. CDR3: CASSHPGGRQFF. The CDR3 bases are TGTGCCAGTAGTCACCCAGGTGGGAGGCAGTTCTTC.

The CDR3 reads CATSDGGGGQETQYF. The CDR3 nucleotides read TGTGCCACCAGTGATGGAGGGGGAGGACAAGAGACCCAGTACTTC. The V call is TRBV24-1, the J call TRBJ2-5; D is perhaps TRBD1 or TRBD2 (6 bases each). Germline V gene lookup returns CDR1 KGHDR and CDR2 SFDVKD. Trimming left V 3 bases short and J 2 bases short, with 12 bases between. The length of the CDR3 is 15 residues.

The rearrangement uses TRBV6-2 or TRBV6-3 and TRBJ2-6; D gene uncertain. V lost 5 bases to trimming and J lost 0 bases, with 8 bases between them. Germline assignment: CDR1 MNHEY and CDR2 SVGEGT. CDR3 length equals 15 residues. The CDR3 protein is CASSPFSSGANVLTF. CDR3 nucleotide sequence: TGTGCCAGCAGTCCTTTCAGCTCTGGGGCCAACGTCCTGACTTTC.

The CDR3 DNA reads as TGTGCCAGCAGTTGGGGTAGGGTGAGCAATCAGCCCCAGCATTTT. As protein: CASSWGRVSNQPQHF. The chain joins TRBV12-3 or TRBV12-4 to TRBJ1-5; D remains ambiguous. The germline V and J ends were trimmed by 4 bases and 1 base, with 11 bases remaining between them. CDR3 length equals 15 residues.

CDR3 in amino acids: CASSQKADIGYEQYF. CDR3 coding DNA: TGTGCCAGCAGCCAAAAAGCGGACATCGGCTACGAGCAGTACTTC. This rearrangement joins TRBV3-1 to TRBJ2-7; D possibly uses TRBD1 or TRBD2 (5 bases each). The CDR3 length is 15 residues. Trimming removed 2 bases at V and 3 bases at J, with 14 bases between. Looked up from germline, CDR1 is LGHDT and CDR2 is YNNKEL (reference sequence).

For the CDR3, the DNA is TGCGCCAGCACCCACGAAGGGCCGGGAACAGATACGCAGTATTTT. It is translated as CASTHEGPGTDTQYF. The J gene is TRBJ2-3, the V gene TRBV23-1; possible D gene TRBD2, 5 bases. TRBV23-1 is filed as an ORF, its function uncertain. The V end was cut by 7 bases, the J end by 3 bases, with 17 bases between. This CDR3 is 15 amino acids long.

The sample holds one count of this clonotype. This chain joins TRBV10-3 and TRBJ2-1; 7 nucleotides align to TRBD2. The J segment lost 5 bases and the V segment lost 3 bases, leaving 13 bases of the junction unmatched. The CDR3 covers 17 residues. The germline gives CDR1 ENHRY, CDR2 SYGVKD. The CDR3 reads CAISDPLAPTGNNEQFF. CDR3 bases: TGTGCCATCAGTGACCCACTAGCGCCCACCGGTAACAATGAGCAGTTCTTC.

Written as DNA, the CDR3 is TGTGCCAGCAGCCAAGCAAGGCCGCAGAATGAAAAACTGTTTTTT. It encodes CASSQARPQNEKLFF. This chain links TRBV3-1 with TRBJ1-4; D gene unclear. V lost 1 base and J 5 bases, leaving 11 bases between the germline ends. This CDR3 comprises 15 residues. Germline loops: CDR1 LGHDT, CDR2 YNNKEL (reference sequence).

This clonotype showed up just once. The CDR3 nucleotides are TGTGCCAGCAGCGACGGGACTAATAACAATGAGCAGTTCTTC. Its protein product is CASSDGTNNNEQFF. The chain uses TRBV13 and TRBJ2-1; 7 positions agree with TRBD2. After removal of 5 bases from V and 5 bases from J, the junction contained 6 bases not matched to a gene. The CDR3 is 14 amino acids. Germline V CDR1 and CDR2: PRHDT, FYEKMQ (reference sequence).

This clonotype was detected a few times. The gene calls are TRBV20-1 and TRBJ2-7; 9 positions agree with TRBD2. The junction had 8 bases not matched to a gene; V was cut back by 4 bases and J by 4 bases. The CDR3 has 14 residues. The germline gives CDR1 DFQATT, CDR2 SNEGSKA (reference sequence). CDR3: CSATPSGMIYEQYF. The CDR3 DNA is TGCAGTGCTACCCCTAGCGGGATGATTTACGAGCAGTACTTC.

The rearrangement links TRBV9 to TRBJ2-3; weak D call: TRBD2 (6 bases). V dropped 4 bases and J dropped 0 bases, with 12 bases sitting between them. The CDR3 runs to 15 residues. The germline V gene encodes CDR1 SGDLS and CDR2 YYNGEE. The DNA of the CDR3 is TGTGCCAGCAGCAAGCGGGTCACTAGCACAGATACGCAGTATTTT. This sequence encodes CASSKRVTSTDTQYF.

This chain links TRBV29-1 with TRBJ2-5; TRBD1 matches 12 bases. From germline, CDR1 is SQVTM and CDR2 ANQGSEA. With 4 bases clipped from V and 5 bases from J, the junction kept 8 bases outside the gene matches. CDR3 length: 15 amino acids. CDR3 residues: CSVGWGQGAGETQYF. The DNA of the CDR3 is TGCAGCGTTGGTTGGGGACAGGGGGCGGGTGAGACCCAGTACTTC.

The rearrangement links TRBV12-3 or TRBV12-4 to TRBJ1-5, with 7 bases aligning to TRBD1. CDR3 length: 15 residues. J lost 4 bases, V lost 1 base, and 4 bases had no gene match. For the CDR3, the DNA is TGTGCCAGCAGTTTAGAAGACAGGGTAAATCAGCCCCAGCATTTT. It codes for CASSLEDRVNQPQHF.

The chain recombines TRBV25-1 with TRBJ2-5; 7 bases align to TRBD2. This CDR3 comprises 14 residues. Germline assignment: CDR1 MGHDK and CDR2 SYGVNS. J lost 4 bases, V lost 1 base, and 3 bases had no gene match. The CDR3 region is CASSEWRETETQYF. CDR3 DNA sequence: TGTGCCAGCAGTGAATGGCGGGAGACAGAGACCCAGTACTTC.

This sequence joins TRBV21-1 and TRBJ2-1; TRBD2, the D gene given by the table, was not confirmed from the DNA. TRBV21-1 is a pseudogene locus. The CDR3 consists of 17 residues. DNA of the CDR3: TGTGCCAGCAGTTGTCAGCGGGACCTCTCGACCTACAATGAGCAGTTCTTC. This translates into CASSCQRDLSTYNEQFF.

V and J are TRBV5-6 and TRBJ2-4; D ambiguous. Germline lookup yields CDR1 SGHDT and CDR2 YYEEEE. The CDR3 covers 18 residues. Deletions cut 3 bases from V and 7 bases from J, with 26 bases between. The DNA of the CDR3 is TGTGCCAGCAGCTCGAGCCTGGGGTCTGGACGGAGACTGAACATTCAGTACTTC. Protein sequence: CASSSSLGSGRRLNIQYF.

The chain recombines TRBV6-2 or TRBV6-3 with TRBJ2-7; the D is unclear. The CDR3 extends over 12 amino acids. The V end lost 7 bases, the J end lost 6 bases, and 13 bases lay between the germline ends. Germline V CDR1 and CDR2: MNHEY, SVGEGT. CDR3 region: CASTDLRPEQYF. CDR3 coding DNA: TGTGCCAGCACCGACCTACGACCCGAGCAGTACTTC.